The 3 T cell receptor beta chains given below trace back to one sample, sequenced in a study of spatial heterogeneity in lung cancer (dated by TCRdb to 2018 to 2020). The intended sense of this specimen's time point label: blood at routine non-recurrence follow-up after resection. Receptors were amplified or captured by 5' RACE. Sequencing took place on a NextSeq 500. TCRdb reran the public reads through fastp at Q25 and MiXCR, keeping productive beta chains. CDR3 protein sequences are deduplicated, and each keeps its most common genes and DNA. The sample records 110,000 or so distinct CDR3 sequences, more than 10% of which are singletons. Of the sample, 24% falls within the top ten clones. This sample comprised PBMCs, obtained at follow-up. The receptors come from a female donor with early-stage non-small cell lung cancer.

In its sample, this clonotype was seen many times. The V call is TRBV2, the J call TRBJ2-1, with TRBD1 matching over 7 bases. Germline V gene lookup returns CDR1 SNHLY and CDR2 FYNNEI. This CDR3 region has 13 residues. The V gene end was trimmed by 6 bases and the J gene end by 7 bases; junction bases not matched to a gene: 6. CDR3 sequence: CASSKQGRNEQFF. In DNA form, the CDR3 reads TGTGCCAGCAGCAAACAGGGGCGGAATGAGCAGTTCTTC.

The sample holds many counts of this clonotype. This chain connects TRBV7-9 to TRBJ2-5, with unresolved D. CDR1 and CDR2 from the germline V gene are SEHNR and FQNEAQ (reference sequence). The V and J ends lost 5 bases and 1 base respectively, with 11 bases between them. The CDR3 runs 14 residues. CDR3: CASSLGTAQETQYF. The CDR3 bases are TGTGCCAGCAGCCTCGGTACCGCCCAAGAGACCCAGTACTTC.

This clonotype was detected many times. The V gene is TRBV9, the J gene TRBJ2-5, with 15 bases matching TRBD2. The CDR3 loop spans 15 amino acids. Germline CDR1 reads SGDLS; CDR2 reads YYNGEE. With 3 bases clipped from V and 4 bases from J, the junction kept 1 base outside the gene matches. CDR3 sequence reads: CASSAGLAGGETQYF. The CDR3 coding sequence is TGTGCCAGCAGCGCGGGACTAGCGGGAGGAGAGACCCAGTACTTC. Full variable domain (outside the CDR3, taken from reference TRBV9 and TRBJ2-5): DSGVTQTPKHLITATGQRVTLRCSPRSGDLSVYWYQQSLDQGLQFLIQYYNGEERAKGNILERFSAQQFPDLHSELNLSSLELGDSALYFCASSAGLAGGETQYFGPGTRLLVL.